This note documents a single TCR beta chain sequence. At one of its ends the junction is not consistent with the germline gene, which may arise from a read error. These data originate in a study of shared clonotypes between healthy human individuals. Study summary: Donors were a couple of women and a few men aged 18 to 49.

Germline CDR1 SGHNT, CDR2 YYREEE (reference sequence). The CDR3 is 15 residues long. Several immunoSEQ plates received, in even portions, the genomic DNA of each subset. Original handling: With immunoSEQ giving junction-only sequences and no quality scores, filtering differed. The repertoire was sequenced with immunoSEQ multiplex PCR; TCRdb's copy has only in-frame clones and lacks some. V, J and clone size are taken as reported in that table, and D and trimming were inferred from the DNA itself. The data show over a million clones, with approximately 80% seen just once and approximately 0.52% held by the top ten.

This chain links TRBV5-4 with TRBJ2-5; 7 bases align to TRBD2. The receptor comes from a man aged 18 to 35 in good health. Some clones in this sample may be carry-over from other donors' samples. The specimen sequenced was memory CD4+ T cells from PBMCs. Described subset: CD45RA-negative fraction. Here the CDR3 reads CAGSATSVRQETQYF. CDR3 nucleotide sequence: TGTGCCGGCAGCGCCACTAGCGTTCGCCAAGAGACCCAGTACTTC.